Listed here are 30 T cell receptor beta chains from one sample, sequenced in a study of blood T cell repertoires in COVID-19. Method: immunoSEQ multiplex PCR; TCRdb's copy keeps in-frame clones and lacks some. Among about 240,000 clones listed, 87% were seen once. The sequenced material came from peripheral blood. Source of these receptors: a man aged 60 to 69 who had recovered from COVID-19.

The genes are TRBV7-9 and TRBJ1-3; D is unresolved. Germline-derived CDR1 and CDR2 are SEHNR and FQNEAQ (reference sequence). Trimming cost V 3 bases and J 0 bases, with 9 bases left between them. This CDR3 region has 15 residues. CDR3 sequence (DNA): TGTGCCAGCAGCTTCGACTCCCGCTCTGGAAACACCATATATTTT. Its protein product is CASSFDSRSGNTIYF.

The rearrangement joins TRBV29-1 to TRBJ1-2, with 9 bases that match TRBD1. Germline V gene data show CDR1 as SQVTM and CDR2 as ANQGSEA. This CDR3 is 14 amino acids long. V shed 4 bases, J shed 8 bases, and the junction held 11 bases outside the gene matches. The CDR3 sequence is CSVGGGQGLRGYTF. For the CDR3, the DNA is TGCAGCGTTGGCGGGGGACAGGGTCTGCGGGGCTACACCTTC.

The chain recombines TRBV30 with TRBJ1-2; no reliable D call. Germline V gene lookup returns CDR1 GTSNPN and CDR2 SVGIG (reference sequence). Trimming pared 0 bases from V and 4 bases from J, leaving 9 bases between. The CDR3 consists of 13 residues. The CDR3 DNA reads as TGTGCCTGGAGTGTAGCCGCCGGCTATGGCTACACCTTC. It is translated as CAWSVAAGYGYTF.

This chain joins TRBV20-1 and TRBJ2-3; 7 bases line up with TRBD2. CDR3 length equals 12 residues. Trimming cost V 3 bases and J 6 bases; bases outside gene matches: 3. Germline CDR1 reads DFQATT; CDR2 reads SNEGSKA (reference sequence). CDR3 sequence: CSASLSGDTQYF. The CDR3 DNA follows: TGCAGTGCTAGTCTTAGCGGGGATACGCAGTATTTT.

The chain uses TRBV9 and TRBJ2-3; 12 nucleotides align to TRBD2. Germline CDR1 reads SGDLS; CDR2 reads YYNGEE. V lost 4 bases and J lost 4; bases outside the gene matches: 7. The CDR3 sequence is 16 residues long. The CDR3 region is CASSTQTSGGADTQYF. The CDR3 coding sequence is TGTGCCAGCAGCACCCAGACTAGCGGGGGCGCAGATACGCAGTATTTT.

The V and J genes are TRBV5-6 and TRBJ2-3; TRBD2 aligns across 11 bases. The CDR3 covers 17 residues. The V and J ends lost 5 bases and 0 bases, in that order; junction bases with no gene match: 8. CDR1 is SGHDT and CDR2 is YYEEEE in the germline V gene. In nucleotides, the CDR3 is TGTGCCAGCAGATCGAGTCTAGCGGGGGGTAGCACAGATACGCAGTATTTT. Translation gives CASRSSLAGGSTDTQYF.

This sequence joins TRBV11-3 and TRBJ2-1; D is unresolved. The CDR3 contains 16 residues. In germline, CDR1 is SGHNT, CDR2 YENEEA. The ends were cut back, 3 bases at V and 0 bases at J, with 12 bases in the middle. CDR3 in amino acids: CASSFRAVSSYNEQFF. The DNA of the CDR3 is TGTGCCAGCAGCTTCCGTGCGGTGAGCTCCTACAATGAGCAGTTCTTC.

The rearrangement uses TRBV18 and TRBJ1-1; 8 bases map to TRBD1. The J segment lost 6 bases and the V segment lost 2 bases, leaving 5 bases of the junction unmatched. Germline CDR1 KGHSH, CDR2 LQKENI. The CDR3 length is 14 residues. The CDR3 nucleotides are TGTGCCAGCTCACCAGCCGGGACAGGAGCTGAAGCTTTCTTT. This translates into CASSPAGTGAEAFF. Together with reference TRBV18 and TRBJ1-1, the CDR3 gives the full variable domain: NAGVMQNPRHLVRRRGQEARLRCSPMKGHSHVYWYRQLPEEGLKFMVYLQKENIIDESGMPKERFSAEFPKEGPSILRIQQVVRGDSAAYFCASSPAGTGAEAFFGQGTRLTVV.

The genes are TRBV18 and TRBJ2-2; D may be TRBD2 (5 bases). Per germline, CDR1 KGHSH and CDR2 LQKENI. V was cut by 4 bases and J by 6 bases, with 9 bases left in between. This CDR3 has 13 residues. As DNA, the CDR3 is TGTGCCAGCTCACGCTCGGGGTCCGGGGAGCTGTTTTTT. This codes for CASSRSGSGELFF.

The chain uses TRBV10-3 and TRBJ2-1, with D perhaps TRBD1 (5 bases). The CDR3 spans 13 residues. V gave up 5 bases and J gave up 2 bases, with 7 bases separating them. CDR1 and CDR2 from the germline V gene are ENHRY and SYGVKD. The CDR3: CAISRGTYNEQFF. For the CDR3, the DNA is TGTGCCATCAGTAGGGGCACCTACAATGAGCAGTTCTTC.

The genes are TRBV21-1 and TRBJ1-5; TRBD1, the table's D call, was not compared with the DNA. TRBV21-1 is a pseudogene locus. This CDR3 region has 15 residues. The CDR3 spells CASSKAATGGQPQHF. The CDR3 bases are TGTGCCAGCAGCAAAGCAGCGACAGGAGGTCAGCCCCAGCATTTT.

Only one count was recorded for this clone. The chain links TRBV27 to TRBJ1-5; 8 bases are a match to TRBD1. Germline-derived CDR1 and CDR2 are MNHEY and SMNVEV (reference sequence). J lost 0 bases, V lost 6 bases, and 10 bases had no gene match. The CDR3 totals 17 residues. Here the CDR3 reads CASSPRDRSPSNQPQHF. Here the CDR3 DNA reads TGTGCCAGCAGCCCCCGGGACAGGAGTCCTAGCAATCAGCCCCAGCATTTT.

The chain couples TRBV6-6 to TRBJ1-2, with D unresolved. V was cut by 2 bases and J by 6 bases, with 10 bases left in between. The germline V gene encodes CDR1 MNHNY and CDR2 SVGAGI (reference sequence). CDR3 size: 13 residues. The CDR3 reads CASSYAPGNGYTF. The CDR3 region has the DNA TGTGCCAGCAGTTACGCCCCGGGAAATGGCTACACCTTC.

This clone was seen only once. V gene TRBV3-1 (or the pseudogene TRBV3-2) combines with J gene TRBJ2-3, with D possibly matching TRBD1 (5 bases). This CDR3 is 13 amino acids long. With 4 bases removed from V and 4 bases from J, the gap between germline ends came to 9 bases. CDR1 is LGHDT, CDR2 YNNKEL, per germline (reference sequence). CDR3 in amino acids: CASSRKGADTQYF. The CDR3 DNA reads TGTGCCAGCAGCCGAAAAGGGGCAGATACGCAGTATTTT.

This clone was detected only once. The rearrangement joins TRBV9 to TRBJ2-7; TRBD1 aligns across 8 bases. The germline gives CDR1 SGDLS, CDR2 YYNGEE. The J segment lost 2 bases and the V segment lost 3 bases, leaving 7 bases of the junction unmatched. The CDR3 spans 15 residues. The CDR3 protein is CASSGGGQDPYEQYF. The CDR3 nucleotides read TGTGCCAGCAGCGGAGGGGGACAGGATCCCTACGAGCAGTACTTC.

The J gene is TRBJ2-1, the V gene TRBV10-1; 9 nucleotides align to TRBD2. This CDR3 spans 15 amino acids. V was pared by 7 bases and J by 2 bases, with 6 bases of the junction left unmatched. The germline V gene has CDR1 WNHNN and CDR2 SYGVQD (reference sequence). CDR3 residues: CASKGSGGPYNEQFF. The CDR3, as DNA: TGCGCCAGCAAGGGTAGCGGGGGACCCTACAATGAGCAGTTCTTC.

In DNA, the CDR3 is TGTGCCAGCAGCTTGATTAAGGGGAATTCACCCCTCCACTTT. It codes for CASSLIKGNSPLHF. This chain connects TRBV5-6 to TRBJ1-6, with D maybe TRBD1 (5 bases). Germline V gene sequence: CDR1 SGHDT, CDR2 YYEEEE. CDR3 length equals 14 residues. The germline V and J ends were trimmed by 1 base and 7 bases, with 9 bases remaining between them.

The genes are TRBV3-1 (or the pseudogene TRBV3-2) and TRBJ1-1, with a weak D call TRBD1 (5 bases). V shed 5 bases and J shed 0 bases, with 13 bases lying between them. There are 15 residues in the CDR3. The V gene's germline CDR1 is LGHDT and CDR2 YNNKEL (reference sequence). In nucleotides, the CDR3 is TGTGCCAGCAGCTCCCAGGAGGGGATGAACACTGAAGCTTTCTTT. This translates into CASSSQEGMNTEAFF.

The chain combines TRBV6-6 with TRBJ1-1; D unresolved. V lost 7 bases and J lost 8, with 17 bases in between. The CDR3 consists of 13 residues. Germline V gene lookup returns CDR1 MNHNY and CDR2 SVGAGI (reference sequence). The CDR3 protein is CASNFLWVGEAFF. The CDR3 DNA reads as TGTGCCAGCAACTTTCTTTGGGTCGGGGAAGCTTTCTTT.

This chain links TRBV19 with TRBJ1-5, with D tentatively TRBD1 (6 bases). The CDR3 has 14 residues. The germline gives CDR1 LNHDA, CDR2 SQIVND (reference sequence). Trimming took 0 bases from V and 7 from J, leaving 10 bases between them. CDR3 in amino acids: CASSIEDRIQPQHF. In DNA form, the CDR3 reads TGTGCCAGTAGTATAGAAGACAGGATCCAGCCCCAGCATTTT.

The CDR3 bases are TGTGCCAGCAGCCGCCCGGGACAGCGGCAGCCCCTCCACTTT. It specifies CASSRPGQRQPLHF. The chain joins TRBV6-6 to TRBJ1-6; 7 nucleotides align to TRBD1. The J segment lost 13 bases and the V segment lost 6 bases, leaving 12 bases of the junction unmatched. Germline lookup yields CDR1 MNHNY and CDR2 SVGAGI (reference sequence). This CDR3 comprises 14 residues.

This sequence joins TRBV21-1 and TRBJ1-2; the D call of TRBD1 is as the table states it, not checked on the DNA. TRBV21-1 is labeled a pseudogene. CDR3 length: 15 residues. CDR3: CASSILTGSGYGYTF. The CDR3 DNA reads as TGTGCCAGCAGCATACTGACAGGGAGTGGCTATGGCTACACCTTC.

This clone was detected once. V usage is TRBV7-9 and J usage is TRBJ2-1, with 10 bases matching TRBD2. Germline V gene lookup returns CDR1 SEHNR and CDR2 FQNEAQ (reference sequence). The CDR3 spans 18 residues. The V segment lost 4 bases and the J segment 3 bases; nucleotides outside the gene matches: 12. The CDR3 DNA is TGTGCCAGCAGCTCCGTCCGGAGCGGGGGGGCTCTCTACAATGAGCAGTTCTTC. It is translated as CASSSVRSGGALYNEQFF.

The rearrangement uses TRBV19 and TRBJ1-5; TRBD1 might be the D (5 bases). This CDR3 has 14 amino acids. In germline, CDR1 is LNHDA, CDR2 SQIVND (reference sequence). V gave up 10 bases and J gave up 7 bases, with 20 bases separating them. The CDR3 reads CATPGRVWNQPQHF. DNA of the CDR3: TGTGCCACCCCGGGCAGGGTATGGAACCAGCCCCAGCATTTT.

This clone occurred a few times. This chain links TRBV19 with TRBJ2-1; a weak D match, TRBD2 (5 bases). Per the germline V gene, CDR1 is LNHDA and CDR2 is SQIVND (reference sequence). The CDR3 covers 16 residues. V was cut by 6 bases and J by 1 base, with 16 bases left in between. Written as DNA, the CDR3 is TGTGCCAGTAGATTAGCCGTCGGGGATTCCTACAATGAGCAGTTCTTC. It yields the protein CASRLAVGDSYNEQFF.

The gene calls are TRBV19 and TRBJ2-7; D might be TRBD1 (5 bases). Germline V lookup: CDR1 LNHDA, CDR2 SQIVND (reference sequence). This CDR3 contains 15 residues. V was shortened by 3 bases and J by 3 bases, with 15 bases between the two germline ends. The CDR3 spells CASSIGQGSLYEQYF. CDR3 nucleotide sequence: TGTGCCAGTAGTATCGGCCAGGGATCACTCTACGAGCAGTACTTC.

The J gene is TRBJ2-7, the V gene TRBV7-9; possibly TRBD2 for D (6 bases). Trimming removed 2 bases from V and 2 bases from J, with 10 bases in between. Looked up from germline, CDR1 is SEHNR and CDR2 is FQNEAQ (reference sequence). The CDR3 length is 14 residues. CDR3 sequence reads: CASSLISGAYEQYF. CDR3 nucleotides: TGTGCCAGCAGCTTAATCTCGGGAGCCTACGAGCAGTACTTC.

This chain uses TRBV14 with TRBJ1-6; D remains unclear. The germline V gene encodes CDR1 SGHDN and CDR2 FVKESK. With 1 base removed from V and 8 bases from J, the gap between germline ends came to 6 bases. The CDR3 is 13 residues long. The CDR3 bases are TGTGCCAGCAGCCAAGTTTATGATTCACCCCTCCACTTT. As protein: CASSQVYDSPLHF.

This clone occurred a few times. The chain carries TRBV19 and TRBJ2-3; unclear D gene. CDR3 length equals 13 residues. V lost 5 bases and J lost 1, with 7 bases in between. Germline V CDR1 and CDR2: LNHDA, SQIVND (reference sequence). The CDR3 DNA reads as TGTGCCAGTAGTCCCCCCGGCACAGATACGCAGTATTTT. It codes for CASSPPGTDTQYF.

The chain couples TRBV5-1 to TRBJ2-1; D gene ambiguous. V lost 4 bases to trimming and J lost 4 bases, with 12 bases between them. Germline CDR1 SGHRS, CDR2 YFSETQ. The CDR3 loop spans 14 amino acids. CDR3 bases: TGCGCCAGCAGCGGAGAGGTTTTGTACAATGAGCAGTTCTTC. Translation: CASSGEVLYNEQFF.